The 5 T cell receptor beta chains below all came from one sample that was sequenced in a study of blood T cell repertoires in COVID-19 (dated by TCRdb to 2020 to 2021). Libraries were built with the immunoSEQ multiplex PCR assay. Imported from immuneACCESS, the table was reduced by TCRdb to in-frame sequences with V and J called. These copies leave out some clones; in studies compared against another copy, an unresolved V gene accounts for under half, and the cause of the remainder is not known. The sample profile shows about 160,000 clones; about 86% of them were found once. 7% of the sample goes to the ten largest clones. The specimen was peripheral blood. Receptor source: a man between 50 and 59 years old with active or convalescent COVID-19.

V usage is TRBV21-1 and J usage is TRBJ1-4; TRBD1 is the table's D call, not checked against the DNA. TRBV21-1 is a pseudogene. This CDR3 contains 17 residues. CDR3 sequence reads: CVSRKDREPTSNEKLFF. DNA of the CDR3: TGTGTCAGCAGAAAGGACAGGGAGCCAACCTCTAATGAAAAACTGTTTTTT.

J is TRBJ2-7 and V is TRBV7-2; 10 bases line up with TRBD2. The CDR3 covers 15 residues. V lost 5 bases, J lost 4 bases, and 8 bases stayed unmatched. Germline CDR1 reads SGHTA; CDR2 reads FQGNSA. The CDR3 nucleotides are TGTGCCAGCAGCCAGAGCGGGGGGGCCGGGTACGAGCAGTACTTC. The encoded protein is CASSQSGGAGYEQYF.

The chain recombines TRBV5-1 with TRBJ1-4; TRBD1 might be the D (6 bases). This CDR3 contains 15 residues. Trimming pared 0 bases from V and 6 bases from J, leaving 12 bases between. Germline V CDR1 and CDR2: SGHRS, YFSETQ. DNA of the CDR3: TGCGCCAGCAGCTTGGATCTTCCAGGGGATGAAAAACTGTTTTTT. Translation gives CASSLDLPGDEKLFF.

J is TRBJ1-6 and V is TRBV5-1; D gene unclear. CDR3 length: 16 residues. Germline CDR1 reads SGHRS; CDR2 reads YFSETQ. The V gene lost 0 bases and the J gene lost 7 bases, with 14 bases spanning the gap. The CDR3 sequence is CASSLGVGSANSPLHF. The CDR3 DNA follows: TGCGCCAGCAGCTTGGGGGTAGGGAGCGCCAATTCACCCCTCCACTTT.

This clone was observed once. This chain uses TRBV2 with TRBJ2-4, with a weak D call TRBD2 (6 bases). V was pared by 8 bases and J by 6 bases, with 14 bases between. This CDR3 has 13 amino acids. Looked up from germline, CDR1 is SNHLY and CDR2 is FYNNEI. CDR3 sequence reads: CASGRSEGNIQYF. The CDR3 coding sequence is TGTGCCAGCGGGAGGTCTGAGGGAAACATTCAGTACTTC.